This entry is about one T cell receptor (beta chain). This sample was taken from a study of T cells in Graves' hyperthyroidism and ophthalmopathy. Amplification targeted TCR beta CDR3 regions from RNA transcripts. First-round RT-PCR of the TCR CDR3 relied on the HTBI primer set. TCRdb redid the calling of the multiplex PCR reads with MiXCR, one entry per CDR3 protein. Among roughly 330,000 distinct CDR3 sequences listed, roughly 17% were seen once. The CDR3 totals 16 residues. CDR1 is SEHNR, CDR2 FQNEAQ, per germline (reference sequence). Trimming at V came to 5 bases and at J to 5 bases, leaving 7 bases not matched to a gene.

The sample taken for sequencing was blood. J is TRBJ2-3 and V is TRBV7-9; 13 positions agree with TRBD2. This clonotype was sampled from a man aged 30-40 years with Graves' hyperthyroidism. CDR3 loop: CASSHGTSGKVDTQYF. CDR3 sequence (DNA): TGTGCCAGCAGCCACGGGACTAGCGGGAAAGTAGATACGCAGTATTTT.